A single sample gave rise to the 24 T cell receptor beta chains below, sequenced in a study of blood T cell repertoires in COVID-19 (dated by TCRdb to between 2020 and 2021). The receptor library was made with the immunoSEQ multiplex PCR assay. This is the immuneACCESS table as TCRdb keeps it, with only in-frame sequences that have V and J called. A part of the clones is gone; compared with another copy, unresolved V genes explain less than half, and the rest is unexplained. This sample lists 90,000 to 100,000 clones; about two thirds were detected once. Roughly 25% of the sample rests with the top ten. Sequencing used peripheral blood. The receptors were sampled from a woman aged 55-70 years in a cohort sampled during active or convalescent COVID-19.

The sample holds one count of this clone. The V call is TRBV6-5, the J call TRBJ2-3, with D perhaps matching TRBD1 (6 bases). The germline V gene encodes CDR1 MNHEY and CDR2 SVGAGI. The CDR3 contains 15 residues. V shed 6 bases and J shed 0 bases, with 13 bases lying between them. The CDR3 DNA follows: TGTGCCAGCAGCCGGGGCGACAGGAGCACAGATACGCAGTATTTT. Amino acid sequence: CASSRGDRSTDTQYF.

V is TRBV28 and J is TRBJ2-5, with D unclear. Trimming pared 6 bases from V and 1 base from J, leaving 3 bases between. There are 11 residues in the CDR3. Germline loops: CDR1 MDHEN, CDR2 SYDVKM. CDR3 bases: TGTGCCAGCAGCTCCCAAGAGACCCAGTACTTC. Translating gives CASSSQETQYF.

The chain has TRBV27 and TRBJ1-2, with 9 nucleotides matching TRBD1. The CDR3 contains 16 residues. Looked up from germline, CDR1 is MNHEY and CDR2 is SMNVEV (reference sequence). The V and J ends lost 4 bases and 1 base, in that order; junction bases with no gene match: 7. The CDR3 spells CASSYSGQGYNYGYTF. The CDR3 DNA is TGTGCCAGCAGTTACTCCGGACAGGGGTATAACTATGGCTACACCTTC.

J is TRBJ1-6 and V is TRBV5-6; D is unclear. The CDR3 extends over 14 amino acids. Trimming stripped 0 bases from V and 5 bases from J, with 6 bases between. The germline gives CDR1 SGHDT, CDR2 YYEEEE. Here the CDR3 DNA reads TGTGCCAGCAGCTTGGTTCATGATAATTCACCCCTCCACTTT. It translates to CASSLVHDNSPLHF.

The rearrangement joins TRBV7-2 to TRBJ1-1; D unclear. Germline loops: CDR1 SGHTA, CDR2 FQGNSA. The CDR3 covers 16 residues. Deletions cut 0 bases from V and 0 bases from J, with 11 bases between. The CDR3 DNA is TGTGCCAGCAGCTTAGCGAGGAGCGGGTTGAACACTGAAGCTTTCTTT. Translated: CASSLARSGLNTEAFF.

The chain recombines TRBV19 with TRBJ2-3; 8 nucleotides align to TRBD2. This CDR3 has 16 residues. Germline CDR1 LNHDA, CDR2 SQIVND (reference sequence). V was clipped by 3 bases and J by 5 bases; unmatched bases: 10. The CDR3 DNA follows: TGTGCCAGTAGTATCTACCCGGGGGGGCCGAAAGATACGCAGTATTTT. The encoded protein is CASSIYPGGPKDTQYF.

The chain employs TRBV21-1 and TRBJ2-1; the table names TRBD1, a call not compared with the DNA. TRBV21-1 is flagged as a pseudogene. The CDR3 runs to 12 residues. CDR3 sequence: CASSAGVYEQFF. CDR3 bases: TGTGCCAGCAGCGCAGGGGTATACGAGCAGTTCTTC.

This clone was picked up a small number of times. CDR3 loop: CASSQKTRTGSSYNSPLHF. In nucleotides, the CDR3 is TGTGCCAGCTCACAAAAGACACGGACAGGGAGCTCCTATAATTCACCCCTCCACTTT. The chain couples TRBV18 to TRBJ1-6, with 8 positions matching TRBD1. V lost 4 bases and J lost 0; bases outside the gene matches: 11. Germline CDR1 is KGHSH and CDR2 is LQKENI. This CDR3 region has 19 residues. The whole variable domain, filled in from reference TRBV18 and TRBJ1-6, reads NAGVMQNPRHLVRRRGQEARLRCSPMKGHSHVYWYRQLPEEGLKFMVYLQKENIIDESGMPKERFSAEFPKEGPSILRIQQVVRGDSAAYFCASSQKTRTGSSYNSPLHFGNGTRLTVT.

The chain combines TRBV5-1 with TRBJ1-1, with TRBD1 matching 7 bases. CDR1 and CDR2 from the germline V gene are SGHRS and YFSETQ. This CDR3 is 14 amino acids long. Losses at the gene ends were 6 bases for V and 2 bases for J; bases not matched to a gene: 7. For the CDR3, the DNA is TGCGCCAGCACCCGAGGGACAGAAAACACTGAAGCTTTCTTT. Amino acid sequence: CASTRGTENTEAFF.

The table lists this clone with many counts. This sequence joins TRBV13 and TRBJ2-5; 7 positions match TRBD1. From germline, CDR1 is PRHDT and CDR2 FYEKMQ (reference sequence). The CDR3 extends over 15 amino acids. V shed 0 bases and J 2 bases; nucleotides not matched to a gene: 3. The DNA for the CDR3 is TGTGCCAGCAGCTTAGGAGGGGGCTGGCAAGAGACCCAGTACTTC. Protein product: CASSLGGGWQETQYF.

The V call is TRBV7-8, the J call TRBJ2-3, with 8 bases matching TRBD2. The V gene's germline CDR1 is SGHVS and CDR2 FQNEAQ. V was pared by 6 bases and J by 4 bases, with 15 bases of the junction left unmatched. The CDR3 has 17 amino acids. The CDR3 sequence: CASRPWGTGGGPDTQYF. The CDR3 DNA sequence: TGTGCCAGCAGACCCTGGGGGACCGGCGGGGGGCCAGATACGCAGTATTTT.

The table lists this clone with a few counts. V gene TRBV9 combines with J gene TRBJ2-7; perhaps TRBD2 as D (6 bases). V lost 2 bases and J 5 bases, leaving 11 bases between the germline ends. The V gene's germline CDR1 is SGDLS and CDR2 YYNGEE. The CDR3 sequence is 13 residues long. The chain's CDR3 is CASSVGGRDEQYF. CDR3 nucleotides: TGTGCCAGCAGCGTGGGGGGACGCGACGAGCAGTACTTC.

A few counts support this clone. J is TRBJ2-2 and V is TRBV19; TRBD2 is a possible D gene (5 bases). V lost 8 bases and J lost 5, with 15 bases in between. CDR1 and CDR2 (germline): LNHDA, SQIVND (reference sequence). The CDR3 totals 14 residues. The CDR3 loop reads CASSLAWETGELFF. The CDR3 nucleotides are TGTGCCAGTTCCCTCGCGTGGGAGACCGGGGAGCTGTTTTTT.

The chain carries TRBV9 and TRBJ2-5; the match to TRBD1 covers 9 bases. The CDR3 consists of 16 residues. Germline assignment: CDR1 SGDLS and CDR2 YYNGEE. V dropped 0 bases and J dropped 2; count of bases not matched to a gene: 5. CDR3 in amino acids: CASSVGTGEGQETQYF. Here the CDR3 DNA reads TGTGCCAGCAGCGTAGGGACAGGGGAAGGGCAAGAGACCCAGTACTTC.

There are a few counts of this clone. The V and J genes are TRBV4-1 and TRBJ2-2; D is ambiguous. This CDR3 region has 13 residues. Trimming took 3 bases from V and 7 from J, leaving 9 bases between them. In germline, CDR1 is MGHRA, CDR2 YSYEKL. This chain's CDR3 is CASSHILVGELFF. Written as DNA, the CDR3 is TGCGCCAGCAGCCACATTTTAGTCGGGGAGCTGTTTTTT.

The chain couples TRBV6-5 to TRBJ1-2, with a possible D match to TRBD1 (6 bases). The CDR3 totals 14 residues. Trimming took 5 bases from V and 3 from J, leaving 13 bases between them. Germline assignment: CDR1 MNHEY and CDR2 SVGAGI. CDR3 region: CASSPNRDYYGYTF. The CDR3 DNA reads TGTGCCAGCAGTCCGAACAGGGATTACTATGGCTACACCTTC.

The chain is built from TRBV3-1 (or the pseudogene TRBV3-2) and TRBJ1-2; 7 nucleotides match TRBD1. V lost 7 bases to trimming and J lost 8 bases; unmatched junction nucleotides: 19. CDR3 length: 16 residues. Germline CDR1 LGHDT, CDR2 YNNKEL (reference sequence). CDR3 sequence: CASTPGSSGQVGGYTF. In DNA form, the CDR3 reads TGTGCCAGCACCCCGGGTTCGTCCGGACAGGTTGGAGGCTACACCTTC.

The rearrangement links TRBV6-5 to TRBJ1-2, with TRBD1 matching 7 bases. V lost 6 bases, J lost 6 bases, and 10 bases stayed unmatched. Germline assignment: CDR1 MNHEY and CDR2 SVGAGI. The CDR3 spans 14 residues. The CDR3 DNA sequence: TGTGCCAGCAGGATTGGGACAGAATGGGATGGCTACACCTTC. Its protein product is CASRIGTEWDGYTF.

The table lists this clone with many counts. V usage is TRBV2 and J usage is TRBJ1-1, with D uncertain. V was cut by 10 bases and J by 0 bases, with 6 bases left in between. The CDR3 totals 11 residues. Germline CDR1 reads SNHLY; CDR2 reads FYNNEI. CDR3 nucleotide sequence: TGTGCCACCGTCCTGAACACTGAAGCTTTCTTT. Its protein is CATVLNTEAFF.

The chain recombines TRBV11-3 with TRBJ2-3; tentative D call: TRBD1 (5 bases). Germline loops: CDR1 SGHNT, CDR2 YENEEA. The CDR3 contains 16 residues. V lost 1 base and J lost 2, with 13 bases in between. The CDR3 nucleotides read TGTGCCAGCAGCTTAGGCCGGGCAGGGAACACAGATACGCAGTATTTT. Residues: CASSLGRAGNTDTQYF.

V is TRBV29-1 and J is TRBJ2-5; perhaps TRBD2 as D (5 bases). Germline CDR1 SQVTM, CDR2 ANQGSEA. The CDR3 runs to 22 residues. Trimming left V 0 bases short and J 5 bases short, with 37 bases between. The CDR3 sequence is CSVEDPSGFGFLGAVLGETQYF. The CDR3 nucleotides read TGCAGCGTTGAAGACCCATCGGGTTTCGGCTTCCTGGGAGCGGTTTTAGGGGAGACCCAGTACTTC.

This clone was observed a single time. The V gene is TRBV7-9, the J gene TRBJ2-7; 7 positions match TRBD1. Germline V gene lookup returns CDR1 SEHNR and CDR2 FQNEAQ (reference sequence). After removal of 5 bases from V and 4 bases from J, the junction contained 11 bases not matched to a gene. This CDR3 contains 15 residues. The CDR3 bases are TGTGCCAGCAGCCCGGGGACAGCTTCCCTTTACGAGCAGTACTTC. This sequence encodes CASSPGTASLYEQYF.

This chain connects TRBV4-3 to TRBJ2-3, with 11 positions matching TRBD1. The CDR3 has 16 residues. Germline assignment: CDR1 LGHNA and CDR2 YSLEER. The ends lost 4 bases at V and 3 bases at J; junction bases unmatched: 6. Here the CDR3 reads CASSLRTGGRTDTQYF. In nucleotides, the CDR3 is TGCGCCAGCAGCCTACGGACAGGGGGCCGTACAGATACGCAGTATTTT.

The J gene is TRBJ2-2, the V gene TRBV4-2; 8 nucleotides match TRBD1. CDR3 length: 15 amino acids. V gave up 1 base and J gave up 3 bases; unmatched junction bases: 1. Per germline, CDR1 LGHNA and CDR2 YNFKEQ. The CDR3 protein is CASSQAGQDTGELFF. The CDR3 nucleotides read TGTGCCAGCAGCCAAGCGGGACAGGACACCGGGGAGCTGTTTTTT.